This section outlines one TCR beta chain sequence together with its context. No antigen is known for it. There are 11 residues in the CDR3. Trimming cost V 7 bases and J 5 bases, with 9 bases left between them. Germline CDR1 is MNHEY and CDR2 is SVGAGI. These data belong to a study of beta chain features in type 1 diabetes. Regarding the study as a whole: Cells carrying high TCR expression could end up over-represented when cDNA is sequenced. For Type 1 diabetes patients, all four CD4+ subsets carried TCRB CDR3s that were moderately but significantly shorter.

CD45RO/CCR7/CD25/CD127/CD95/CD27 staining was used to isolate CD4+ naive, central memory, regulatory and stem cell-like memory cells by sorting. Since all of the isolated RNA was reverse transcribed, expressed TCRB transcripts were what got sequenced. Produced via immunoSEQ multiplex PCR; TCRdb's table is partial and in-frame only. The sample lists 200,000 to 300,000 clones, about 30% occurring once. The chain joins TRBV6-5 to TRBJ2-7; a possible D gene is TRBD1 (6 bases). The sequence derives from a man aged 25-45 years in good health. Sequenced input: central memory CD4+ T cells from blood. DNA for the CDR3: TGTGCCAGCAATGACAGGAACGAGCAGTACTTC. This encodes CASNDRNEQYF.